The present T cell receptor beta chain was sequenced within a study of CD8+CD57+ T cells in acquired aplastic anemia. Study-level information: The study obtained an average of roughly 3 ug of DNA from sorted CD4+ and CD8+ cells. Roughly 11 million reads, on average, were obtained for CD4+ cells from healthy donors. General study points: Statistical testing detected no significant gap in CD8+ Simpson's diversity between patients and controls. Patients and controls shared under 35 CD8+ CDR3 sequences, which appeared highly expressed in patients and within their immunodominant clones.

As regards this clonotype: As yet, its antigen is unknown.

Germline V CDR1 and CDR2: LNHDA, SQIVND (reference sequence). The CDR3 is 14 amino acids. Germline trimming cut 5 bases from V and 3 bases from J; bases unmatched to any gene: 5. Both TCR beta VDJ combination and CDR3 sequence profiling were carried out. Genomic DNA was the template for this profiling. One entry per CDR3 protein, called by TCRdb with MiXCR from the reads. Of roughly 130,000 distinct CDR3 sequences listed, around 48% are singletons. Sequences were obtained from sorted CD4+, CD8+, or CD8+CD57+ T cells (not recorded which) from PBMCs. The TCR was taken from a human donor in good health, serving as a control. The genes are TRBV19 and TRBJ2-7; 9 nucleotides match TRBD1. Here the CDR3 reads CASSQRQGDYEQYF. As DNA, the CDR3 is TGTGCCAGTAGTCAACGACAGGGGGACTACGAGCAGTACTTC.